This TCR beta chain is drawn from a study of blood T cell repertoires in COVID-19. The data were produced by immunoSEQ multiplex PCR, yet TCRdb's version contains in-frame clones alone and is incomplete. The profile shows 250,000 to 400,000 clones, roughly 90% of them singletons. The V gene's germline CDR1 is SGHAT and CDR2 FQNNGV. The CDR3 length is 14 residues. V shed 5 bases, J shed 11 bases, and the junction held 12 bases outside the gene matches. The clonotype originates from a woman aged 25 to 39 with COVID-19, enrolled during active disease. This chain connects TRBV11-2 to TRBJ1-2; 9 positions agree with TRBD1. Sequenced input: peripheral blood. CDR3 loop: CASSPGTGTTRYTF. CDR3 bases: TGTGCCAGCAGCCCCGGGACAGGGACCACGAGGTACACCTTC.